These T cell receptor beta chains were read from a single sample in a study of T cell responses to AZD1222 COVID-19 vaccine. Here immunoSEQ multiplex PCR was the method, and the copy in TCRdb shows in-frame clones only, minus some. This sample has about 160,000 clones, with 88% found just once. This specimen was peripheral blood, taken on day 0 of AZD1222 vaccination. The source is an adult in good health. CDR3s include the opening cysteine and the closing phenylalanine or tryptophan. The D gene is left open where the match is weak. Part of the rows lack a size; the others show once, few, many or a class for expanded clones.

>TRBJ2-3|TRBV7-3|-|-
CASSSGLHTDTQYF
TGTGCCAGCAGCTCGGGACTTCACACAGATACGCAGTATTTT
>TRBJ2-7|TRBV5-4|-|-
CASSPRTSGSYEQYF
TGTGCCAGCAGCCCGCGGACCTCAGGCTCCTACGAGCAGTACTTC
>TRBJ2-1|TRBV29-1|TRBD2|-
CSVEVVAGSEQFF
TGCAGCGTTGAAGTTGTAGCGGGTAGTGAGCAGTTCTTC
>TRBJ2-3|TRBV29-1|-|once
CSVPTGLTYTDTQYF
TGCAGCGTCCCTACTGGCCTTACCTACACAGATACGCAGTATTTT
>TRBJ2-7|TRBV3-1/TRBV3-2|-|-
CASRSPGYEQYF
TGTGCCAGCAGGTCCCCAGGCTACGAGCAGTACTTC
>TRBJ2-5|TRBV7-2|-|-
CASSLVSTEQDRYF
TGTGCCAGCAGCTTAGTCTCAACGGAACAAGACCGATACTTC
>TRBJ1-1|TRBV28|-|-
CASTGNQNTEAFF
TGTGCCAGCACAGGGAATCAGAACACTGAAGCTTTCTTT
>TRBJ1-2|TRBV28|TRBD1|few
CASIRDRGFVYYGYTF
TGTGCCAGCATAAGGGACAGGGGGTTCGTTTACTATGGCTACACCTTC
>TRBJ1-3|TRBV15|-|few
CATSRDRGSGNTIYF
TGTGCCACCAGCAGAGACAGGGGCTCTGGAAACACCATATATTTT
>TRBJ2-7|TRBV27|-|-
CASSPHSSEQYF
TGTGCCAGCAGTCCCCATTCCTCCGAGCAGTACTTC
>TRBJ2-3|TRBV6-2/TRBV6-3|-|-
CASSLGGDTQYF
TGTGCCAGCAGTTTAGGGGGGGATACGCAGTATTTT
>TRBJ1-1|TRBV7-2|-|-
CASSREVGGGFEAFF
TGTGCCAGCAGCCGGGAGGTGGGAGGCGGGTTTGAAGCTTTCTTT
>TRBJ1-6|TRBV2|TRBD1|-
CASSTVTGTGNSPLHF
TGTGCCAGCAGTACTGTAACCGGGACAGGGAATTCACCCCTCCACTTT
>TRBJ1-1|TRBV29-1|-|-
CSVDIGTEAFF
TGCAGCGTTGACATAGGCACTGAAGCTTTCTTT
>TRBJ1-1|TRBV11-1|-|once
CASSLRQANTEAFF
TGTGCCAGCAGCTTACGACAGGCCAACACTGAAGCTTTCTTT
>TRBJ2-2|TRBV29-1|-|-
CSVESRRGSTGELFF
TGCAGCGTTGAAAGCCGTCGGGGGAGCACCGGGGAGCTGTTTTTT
>TRBJ1-1|TRBV7-9|-|-
CASSLMASLDAFF
TGTGCCAGCAGCTTAATGGCCTCCCTAGACGCTTTCTTT
>TRBJ1-3|TRBV7-8|TRBD1|-
CASSSGGNGNTIYF
TGTGCCAGCAGCTCAGGGGGAAATGGAAACACCATATATTTT
>TRBJ2-7|TRBV21-1|-|-
CASSKEGEQGLAVSGNEQYF
TGTGCCAGCAGCAAAGAAGGGGAACAGGGACTAGCGGTATCAGGGAACGAGCAGTACTTC
>TRBJ2-2|TRBV19|-|-
CASSIGGGELFF
TGTGCCAGTAGTATCGGGGGCGGGGAGCTGTTTTTT
>TRBJ2-1|TRBV4-3|TRBD1|-
CASSQEGTGLNEQFF
TGCGCCAGCAGCCAAGAAGGGACAGGGCTTAATGAGCAGTTCTTC
>TRBJ1-2|TRBV28|TRBD1|once
CASSFRHPGQGIGGGYTF
TGTGCCAGCAGTTTTCGGCACCCCGGACAGGGGATCGGTGGGGGCTACACCTTC
>TRBJ2-1|TRBV19|TRBD1|-
CASTTGTGINEQFF
TGTGCCAGTACGACCGGGACAGGAATCAATGAGCAGTTCTTC
>TRBJ1-1|TRBV6-5|TRBD1|-
CASSYRWDRVNTEAFF
TGTGCCAGCAGTTACCGGTGGGACAGGGTGAACACTGAAGCTTTCTTT
>TRBJ2-6|TRBV7-7|-|-
CASSFATKCQSRANVLTF
TGTGCCAGCAGCTTTGCTACTAAGTGCCAAAGTCGGGCCAACGTCCTGACTTTC
>TRBJ2-5|TRBV24-1|TRBD2|-
CATSDSRVAGGLGETQYF
TGTGCCACCAGTGATTCCCGGGTAGCGGGGGGGCTGGGAGAGACCCAGTACTTC
>TRBJ2-1|TRBV13|TRBD1|once
CASSPTGGNRYNEQFF
TGTGCCAGCAGCCCGACAGGGGGCAATCGGTACAATGAGCAGTTCTTC
>TRBJ2-2|TRBV7-9|TRBD2|-
CASSLALLAAVELFF
TGTGCCAGCAGCTTAGCGCTACTAGCGGCTGTGGAGCTGTTTTTT
>TRBJ1-6|TRBV2|-|-
CASNENNSPLHF
TGTGCCAGCAACGAGAATAATTCACCCCTCCACTTT
>TRBJ1-3|TRBV28|-|-
CASSNPGSSGNTIYF
TGTGCCAGCAGTAACCCGGGTAGCTCTGGAAACACCATATATTTT
>TRBJ1-2|TRBV11-2|-|-
CASSLDFGGDYGYTF
TGTGCCAGCAGCTTAGATTTTGGGGGGGACTATGGCTACACCTTC
>TRBJ2-1|TRBV6-5|TRBD2|-
CASSSLAGSRNEQFF
TGTGCCAGCAGTTCACTAGCGGGGTCTCGCAATGAGCAGTTCTTC